This T cell receptor (beta chain) was documented in a study of blood T cells in healthy people across ages. At the level of the study: There was about one barcoded beta molecule captured by template switching per two T cells.

This clonotype was picked up many times. PCR was performed a second time for roughly 7 to 11 cycles using a sample-barcoded 5' primer and a J-beta primer mix. A single record per CDR3 protein comes from TCRdb applying MiXCR to the 5' RACE reads. Here the sample spans some 690,000 distinct CDR3 sequences, over 20% being singletons. Germline-derived CDR1 and CDR2 are MGHDK and SYGVNS. With 7 bases removed from V and 2 bases from J, the gap between germline ends came to 4 bases. This CDR3 spans 11 amino acids. The sequence was obtained from a man between 65 and 85 years old in good health. Material for sequencing was blood. V and J are TRBV25-1 and TRBJ2-3; the D is unclear. The CDR3 loop reads CASTSTDTQYF. CDR3 sequence (DNA): TGTGCCAGCACATCCACAGATACGCAGTATTTT. The full variable domain, in which reference TRBV25-1 and TRBJ2-3 provide the parts outside the CDR3, is EADIYQTPRYLVIGTGKKITLECSQTMGHDKMYWYQQDPGMELHLIHYSYGVNSTEKGDLSSESTVSRIRTEHFPLTLESARPSHTSQYLCASTSTDTQYFGPGTRLTVL.